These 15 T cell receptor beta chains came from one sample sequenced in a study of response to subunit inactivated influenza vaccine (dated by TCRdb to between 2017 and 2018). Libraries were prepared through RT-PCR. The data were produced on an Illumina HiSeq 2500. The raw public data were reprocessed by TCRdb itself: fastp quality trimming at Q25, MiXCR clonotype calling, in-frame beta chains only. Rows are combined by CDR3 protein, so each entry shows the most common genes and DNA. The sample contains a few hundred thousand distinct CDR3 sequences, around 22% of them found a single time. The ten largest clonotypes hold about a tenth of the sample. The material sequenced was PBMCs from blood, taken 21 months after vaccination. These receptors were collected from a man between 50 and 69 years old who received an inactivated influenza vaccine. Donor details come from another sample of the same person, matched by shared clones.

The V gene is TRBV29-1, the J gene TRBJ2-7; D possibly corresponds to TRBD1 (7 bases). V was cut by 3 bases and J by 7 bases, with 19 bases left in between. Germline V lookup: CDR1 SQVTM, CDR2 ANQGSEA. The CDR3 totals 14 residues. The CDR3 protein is CSVDLGGQHGEQYF. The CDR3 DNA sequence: TGCAGCGTTGATTTGGGGGGACAGCATGGGGAGCAGTACTTC.

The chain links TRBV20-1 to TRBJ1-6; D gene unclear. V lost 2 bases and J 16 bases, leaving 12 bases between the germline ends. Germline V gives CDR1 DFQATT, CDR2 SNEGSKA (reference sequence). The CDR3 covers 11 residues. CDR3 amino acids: CSARLLGILHF. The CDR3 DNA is TGCAGTGCTAGATTGTTAGGAATTCTCCACTTT.

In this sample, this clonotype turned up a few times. The CDR3 coding sequence is TGTGCCAGCAGGGCGGGTCAAGGCCGCAATGAGCAGTTCTTC. Translated: CASRAGQGRNEQFF. This chain uses TRBV12-3 or TRBV12-4 with TRBJ2-1, with D possibly matching TRBD2 (5 bases). The CDR3 covers 14 residues. V lost 6 bases and J lost 6, with 15 bases in between.

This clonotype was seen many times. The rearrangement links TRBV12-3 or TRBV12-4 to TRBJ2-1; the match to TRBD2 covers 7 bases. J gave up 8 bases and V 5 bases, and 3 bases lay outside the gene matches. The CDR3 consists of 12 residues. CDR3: CASSRTSHEQFF. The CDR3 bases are TGTGCCAGCAGTCGGACTAGTCATGAGCAGTTCTTC.

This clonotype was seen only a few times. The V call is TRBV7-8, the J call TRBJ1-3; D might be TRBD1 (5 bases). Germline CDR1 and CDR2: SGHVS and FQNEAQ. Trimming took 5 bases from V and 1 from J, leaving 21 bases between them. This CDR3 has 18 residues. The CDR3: CASSQHVPGRRSGNTIYF. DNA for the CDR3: TGTGCCAGCAGCCAGCACGTACCAGGGAGGAGGTCTGGAAACACCATATATTTT.

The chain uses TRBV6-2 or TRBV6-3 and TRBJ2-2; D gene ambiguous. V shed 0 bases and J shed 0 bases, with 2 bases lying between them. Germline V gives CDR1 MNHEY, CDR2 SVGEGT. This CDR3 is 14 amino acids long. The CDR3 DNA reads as TGTGCCAGCAGTTACTCCACGAACACCGGGGAGCTGTTTTTT. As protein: CASSYSTNTGELFF.

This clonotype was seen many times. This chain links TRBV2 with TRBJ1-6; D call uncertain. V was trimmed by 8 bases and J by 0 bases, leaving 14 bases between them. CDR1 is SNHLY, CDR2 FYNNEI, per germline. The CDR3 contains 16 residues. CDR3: CASCLEAGSYNSPLHF. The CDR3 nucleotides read TGTGCCAGCTGCCTCGAAGCGGGCTCCTATAATTCACCCCTCCACTTT.

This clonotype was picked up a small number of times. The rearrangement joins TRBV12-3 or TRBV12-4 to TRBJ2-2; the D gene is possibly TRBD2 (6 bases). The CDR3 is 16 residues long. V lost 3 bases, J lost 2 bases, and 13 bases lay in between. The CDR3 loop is CASSFFPAGNTGELFF. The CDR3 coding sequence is TGTGCCAGCAGTTTTTTCCCCGCGGGAAACACCGGGGAGCTGTTTTTT.

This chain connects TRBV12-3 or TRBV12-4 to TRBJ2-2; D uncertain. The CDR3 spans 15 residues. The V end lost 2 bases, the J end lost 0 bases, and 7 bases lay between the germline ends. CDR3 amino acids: CASSLTPANTGELFF. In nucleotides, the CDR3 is TGTGCCAGCAGTTTAACTCCAGCGAACACCGGGGAGCTGTTTTTT.

CDR3 in amino acids: CAISESARDSKETQYF. In DNA form, the CDR3 reads TGTGCCATCAGTGAGTCGGCTCGAGACAGCAAAGAGACCCAGTACTTC. The chain employs TRBV10-3 and TRBJ2-5; TRBD1 is a possible D gene (5 bases). The CDR3 runs 16 residues. Trimming removed 0 bases at V and 3 bases at J, with 14 bases between. The germline CDR1 and CDR2 sequences are ENHRY and SYGVKD.

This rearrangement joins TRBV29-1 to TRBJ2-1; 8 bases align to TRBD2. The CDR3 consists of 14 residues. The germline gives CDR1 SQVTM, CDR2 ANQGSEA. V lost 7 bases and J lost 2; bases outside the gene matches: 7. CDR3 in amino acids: CSASIAGPYNEQFF. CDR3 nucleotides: TGCAGCGCCTCGATAGCGGGACCCTACAATGAGCAGTTCTTC.

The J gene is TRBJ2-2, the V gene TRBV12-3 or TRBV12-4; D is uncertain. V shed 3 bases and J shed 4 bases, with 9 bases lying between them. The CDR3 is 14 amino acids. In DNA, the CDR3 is TGTGCCAGCAGTTTTCGGGCCGCCACCGGGGAGCTGTTTTTT. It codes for CASSFRAATGELFF.

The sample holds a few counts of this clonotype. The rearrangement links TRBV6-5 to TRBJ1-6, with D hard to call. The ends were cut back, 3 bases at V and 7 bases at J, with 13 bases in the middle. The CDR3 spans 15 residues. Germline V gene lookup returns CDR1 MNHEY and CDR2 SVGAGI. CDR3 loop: CASSYQGFLNSPLHF. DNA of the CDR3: TGTGCCAGCAGTTATCAAGGGTTTCTCAATTCACCCCTCCACTTT.

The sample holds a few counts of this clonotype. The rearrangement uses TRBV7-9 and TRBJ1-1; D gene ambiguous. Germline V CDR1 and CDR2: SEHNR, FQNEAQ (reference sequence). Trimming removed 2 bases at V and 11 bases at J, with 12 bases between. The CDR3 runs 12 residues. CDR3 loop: CASSLRTTGAFF. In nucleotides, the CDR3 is TGTGCCAGCAGCTTACGGACCACGGGGGCTTTCTTT.

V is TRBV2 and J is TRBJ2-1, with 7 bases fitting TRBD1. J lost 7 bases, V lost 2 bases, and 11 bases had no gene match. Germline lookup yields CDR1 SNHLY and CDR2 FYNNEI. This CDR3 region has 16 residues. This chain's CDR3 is CASSELITGERNEQFF. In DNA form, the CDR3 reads TGTGCCAGCAGTGAACTCATCACAGGGGAGAGAAATGAGCAGTTCTTC.